Each of the 9 T cell receptor beta chains below was sequenced from the same sample in a study of CD8 T cells in ankylosing spondylitis. TCRdb itself ran the 5' RACE reads through MiXCR, one entry per CDR3 protein. The table records around 300,000 distinct CDR3 sequences, 9.5% to 13% of them present only once. Specimen: blood, either unsorted or a sorted T cell fraction (not recorded which). The receptors stem from a female donor with ankylosing spondylitis or in good health (not recorded which).

This clonotype has at least ten counts. The V and J genes are TRBV20-1 and TRBJ2-1; no clear D. Germline CDR1 and CDR2: DFQATT and SNEGSKA (reference sequence). This CDR3 spans 13 amino acids. The V end lost 5 bases, the J end lost 9 bases, and 17 bases lay between the germline ends. The CDR3 protein is CSARLTHKGEQFF. The CDR3, as DNA: TGCAGTGCTCGCCTAACTCACAAGGGTGAGCAGTTCTTC.

At least ten counts were recorded for this clonotype. V and J are TRBV2 and TRBJ2-7; perhaps TRBD1 as D (6 bases). CDR3 length: 10 residues. Per the germline V gene, CDR1 is SNHLY and CDR2 is FYNNEI. V was clipped by 8 bases and J by 11 bases, with 13 bases between them. The CDR3 here is CASGGGSEYF. As DNA, the CDR3 is TGTGCCAGCGGGGGCGGGTCAGAGTACTTC. Supplemented by reference TRBV2 and TRBJ2-7, the full variable domain reads EPEVTQTPSHQVTQMGQEVILRCVPISNHLYFYWYRQILGQKVEFLVSFYNNEISEKSEIFDDQFSVERPDGSNFTLKIRSTKLEDSAMYFCASGGGSEYFGPGTRLTVT.

V usage is TRBV7-2 and J usage is TRBJ2-2; tentative D call: TRBD2 (6 bases). The CDR3 runs to 15 residues. CDR1 SGHTA and CDR2 FQGNSA come from the germline V gene. V gave up 6 bases and J gave up 5 bases, with 16 bases separating them. The CDR3 protein is CASRGGGSGTGELFF. In DNA, the CDR3 is TGTGCCAGCAGGGGGGGTGGTTCGGGGACCGGGGAGCTGTTTTTT.

Of note for this clonotype: A much larger clone lies a single base off, so this may be a read error. This chain joins TRBV5-5 and TRBJ2-1, with D unresolved. The CDR3 extends over 15 amino acids. V was clipped by 7 bases and J by 1 base, with 15 bases between them. The germline V gene encodes CDR1 SGHKS and CDR2 YYEKEE (reference sequence). The CDR3 DNA is TGTGCCAGCGGGTTAATGGGCACGTCCTACAATGAGCAGTTCTTC. Translating gives CASGLMGTSYNEQFF.

In this sample, this clonotype turned up a few times. The chain carries TRBV18 and TRBJ2-3; no clear D. The V gene lost 0 bases and the J gene lost 8 bases, with 9 bases spanning the gap. Germline assignment: CDR1 KGHSH and CDR2 LQKENI. The CDR3 loop spans 13 amino acids. The CDR3, as DNA: TGTGCCAGCTCACCACCAATCTTTCCTACGCAGTATTTT. Its protein is CASSPPIFPTQYF.

This clonotype was observed many times. This sequence joins TRBV20-1 and TRBJ2-1; weak D call: TRBD2 (7 bases). CDR3 length: 14 residues. V was clipped by 3 bases and J by 5 bases, with 14 bases between them. Germline lookup yields CDR1 DFQATT and CDR2 SNEGSKA (reference sequence). The CDR3 loop reads CSARVGGRNNEQFF. The CDR3, as DNA: TGCAGTGCTAGGGTCGGGGGGCGGAACAATGAGCAGTTCTTC.

This clonotype was detected ten times or more. V is TRBV20-1 and J is TRBJ2-7; D unresolved. This CDR3 has 15 amino acids. In germline, CDR1 is DFQATT, CDR2 SNEGSKA (reference sequence). V was clipped by 0 bases and J by 3 bases, with 15 bases between them. CDR3 loop: CSARDRTGNLYEQYF. CDR3 coding DNA: TGCAGTGCTAGAGATCGGACCGGAAACCTCTACGAGCAGTACTTC.

In its sample, this clonotype was seen a few times. This chain links TRBV6-1 with TRBJ2-3, with 12 nucleotides matching TRBD2. Germline V gene data show CDR1 as MNHNS and CDR2 as SASEGT. The CDR3 length is 14 residues. Unmatched junction bases numbered 4, after V lost 8 bases and J lost 4 bases. In nucleotides, the CDR3 is TGTGCCAGCCGGCTAGCGGGAGGGCCAGATACGCAGTATTTT. Its translation: CASRLAGGPDTQYF.

In its sample, this clonotype was seen a few times. This rearrangement joins TRBV11-2 to TRBJ1-1; 10 positions agree with TRBD1. CDR1 SGHAT and CDR2 FQNNGV come from the germline V gene. The CDR3 has 18 amino acids. The V segment lost 2 bases and the J segment 4 bases; nucleotides outside the gene matches: 13. The CDR3: CASSLLVTGGGGGTEAFF. The CDR3 DNA is TGTGCCAGCAGCTTACTCGTGACAGGGGGCGGAGGAGGCACTGAAGCTTTCTTT.